This TCR beta chain emerged from a study of control samples from healthy donors and cancer patients. The CDR3 covers 12 residues. Per the germline V gene, CDR1 is GTSNPN and CDR2 is SVGIG (reference sequence). V lost 2 bases, J lost 3 bases, and 7 bases lay in between. Libraries were prepared by immunoSEQ multiplex PCR; TCRdb keeps only in-frame clonotypes and omits some of them. The sample has 98,000 or so clones, approximately 90% seen once. The TCR sequence derives from a woman aged 70-85 years in good health. This chain joins TRBV30 and TRBJ1-1; no clear D gene. Sequenced material: blood. DNA of the CDR3: TGTGCCTGGAGTCAAGGACACACTGAAGCTTTCTTT. Amino acid sequence: CAWSQGHTEAFF. The full variable domain, with the rest looked up from reference TRBV30 and TRBJ1-1, is SQTIHQWPATLVQPVGSPLSLECTVEGTSNPNLYWYRQAAGRGLQLLFYSVGIGQISSEVPQNLSASRPQDRQFILSSKKLLLSDSGFYLCAWSQGHTEAFFGQGTRLTVV.